One T cell receptor beta chain is described in this entry. The data are from a study of blood T cell repertoires in COVID-19. Per the authors' pipeline: Counts of nucleated cells, estimated from reference gene primer amplification, were obtained. Sequenced by immunoSEQ multiplex PCR; TCRdb stores in-frame clones only, minus some. The DNA was the basis for D and trimming; V, J and clone size are from that table. This table has around 240,000 clones, 70% to 90% appearing once. This clonotype was sampled from a woman between 25 and 40 years old who had recovered from COVID-19. The source material was peripheral blood.

The CDR3 DNA reads as TGTGCCAGCAGCCCACAGGGGGCTGACTATGGCTACACCTTC. Its translation: CASSPQGADYGYTF. The rearrangement links TRBV9 to TRBJ1-2, with TRBD1 identical over 9 bases. The trim removed 4 bases at V and 3 bases at J, leaving 4 bases unmatched. The CDR3 runs 14 residues. CDR1 and CDR2 (germline): SGDLS, YYNGEE.